This T cell receptor (beta chain) is drawn from a study of T cell changes during pregnancy in multiple sclerosis. CDR1 SNHLY and CDR2 FYNNEI come from the germline V gene. Trimming took 7 bases from V and 6 from J; bases not matched to a gene: 13. This CDR3 comprises 16 residues. The protocol was immunoSEQ multiplex PCR, while the TCRdb copy is restricted to in-frame clones and leaves out a portion. Among some 120,000 clones listed, about 96% were seen once. This chain connects TRBV2 to TRBJ2-2; 8 positions match TRBD2. Specimen: peripheral blood, collected after pregnancy. The receptor was isolated from a female donor with multiple sclerosis, enrolled in a pregnancy study. The CDR3 spells CASTTGSGSGPGELFF. As DNA, the CDR3 is TGTGCCAGCACCACAGGAAGCGGGAGCGGTCCCGGGGAGCTGTTTTTT.